The clone carrying this T cell receptor beta chain was detected ten times or more. What it binds is unknown. The size of this beta chain means little, since it is a stray read in a library made for alpha chains. TCR cDNA molecules each had a unique molecular identifier. MiXCR, run by TCRdb on the 5' RACE reads, gives a single entry per CDR3 protein. This table holds under 20,000 distinct CDR3 sequences, more than 5% found once. This record belongs to a study of spatial heterogeneity in lung cancer. Study-wide results and caveats: Counts of expanded alpha and beta TCRs within tumors tracked the tumor nonsynonymous mutation count. Estimated TCR-seq coverage of tumor T cells was only about 7.4% for alpha chains. For beta chains, the corresponding estimate was roughly 12%.

Time point specified: sample taken at primary tumor resection. Samples were obtained from some 70 donors, all untreated early-stage non-small cell lung cancer patients. Sequencing was performed on whole RNA extracted from tumor and nontumor lung tissue, or from frozen PBMC, and the material was left unsorted. Trimming removed 1 base at V and 1 base at J, with 7 bases between. This CDR3 comprises 14 residues. The germline CDR1 and CDR2 sequences are SEHNR and FQNEAQ (reference sequence). The receptor was isolated from a male donor with early-stage non-small cell lung cancer. The sequenced sample was lung tumor tissue, obtained at surgery. This chain connects TRBV7-9 to TRBJ1-1; D is possibly TRBD1 (5 bases). CDR3 residues: CASSLDRTNTEAFF. The CDR3 nucleotides read TGTGCCAGCAGCTTAGACAGGACGAACACTGAAGCTTTCTTT. Combining the CDR3 with reference TRBV7-9 and TRBJ1-1 gives the whole variable domain DTGVSQNPRHKITKRGQNVTFRCDPISEHNRLYWYRQTLGQGPEFLTYFQNEAQLEKSRLLSDRFSAERPKGSFSTLEIQRTEQGDSAMYLCASSLDRTNTEAFFGQGTRLTVV.